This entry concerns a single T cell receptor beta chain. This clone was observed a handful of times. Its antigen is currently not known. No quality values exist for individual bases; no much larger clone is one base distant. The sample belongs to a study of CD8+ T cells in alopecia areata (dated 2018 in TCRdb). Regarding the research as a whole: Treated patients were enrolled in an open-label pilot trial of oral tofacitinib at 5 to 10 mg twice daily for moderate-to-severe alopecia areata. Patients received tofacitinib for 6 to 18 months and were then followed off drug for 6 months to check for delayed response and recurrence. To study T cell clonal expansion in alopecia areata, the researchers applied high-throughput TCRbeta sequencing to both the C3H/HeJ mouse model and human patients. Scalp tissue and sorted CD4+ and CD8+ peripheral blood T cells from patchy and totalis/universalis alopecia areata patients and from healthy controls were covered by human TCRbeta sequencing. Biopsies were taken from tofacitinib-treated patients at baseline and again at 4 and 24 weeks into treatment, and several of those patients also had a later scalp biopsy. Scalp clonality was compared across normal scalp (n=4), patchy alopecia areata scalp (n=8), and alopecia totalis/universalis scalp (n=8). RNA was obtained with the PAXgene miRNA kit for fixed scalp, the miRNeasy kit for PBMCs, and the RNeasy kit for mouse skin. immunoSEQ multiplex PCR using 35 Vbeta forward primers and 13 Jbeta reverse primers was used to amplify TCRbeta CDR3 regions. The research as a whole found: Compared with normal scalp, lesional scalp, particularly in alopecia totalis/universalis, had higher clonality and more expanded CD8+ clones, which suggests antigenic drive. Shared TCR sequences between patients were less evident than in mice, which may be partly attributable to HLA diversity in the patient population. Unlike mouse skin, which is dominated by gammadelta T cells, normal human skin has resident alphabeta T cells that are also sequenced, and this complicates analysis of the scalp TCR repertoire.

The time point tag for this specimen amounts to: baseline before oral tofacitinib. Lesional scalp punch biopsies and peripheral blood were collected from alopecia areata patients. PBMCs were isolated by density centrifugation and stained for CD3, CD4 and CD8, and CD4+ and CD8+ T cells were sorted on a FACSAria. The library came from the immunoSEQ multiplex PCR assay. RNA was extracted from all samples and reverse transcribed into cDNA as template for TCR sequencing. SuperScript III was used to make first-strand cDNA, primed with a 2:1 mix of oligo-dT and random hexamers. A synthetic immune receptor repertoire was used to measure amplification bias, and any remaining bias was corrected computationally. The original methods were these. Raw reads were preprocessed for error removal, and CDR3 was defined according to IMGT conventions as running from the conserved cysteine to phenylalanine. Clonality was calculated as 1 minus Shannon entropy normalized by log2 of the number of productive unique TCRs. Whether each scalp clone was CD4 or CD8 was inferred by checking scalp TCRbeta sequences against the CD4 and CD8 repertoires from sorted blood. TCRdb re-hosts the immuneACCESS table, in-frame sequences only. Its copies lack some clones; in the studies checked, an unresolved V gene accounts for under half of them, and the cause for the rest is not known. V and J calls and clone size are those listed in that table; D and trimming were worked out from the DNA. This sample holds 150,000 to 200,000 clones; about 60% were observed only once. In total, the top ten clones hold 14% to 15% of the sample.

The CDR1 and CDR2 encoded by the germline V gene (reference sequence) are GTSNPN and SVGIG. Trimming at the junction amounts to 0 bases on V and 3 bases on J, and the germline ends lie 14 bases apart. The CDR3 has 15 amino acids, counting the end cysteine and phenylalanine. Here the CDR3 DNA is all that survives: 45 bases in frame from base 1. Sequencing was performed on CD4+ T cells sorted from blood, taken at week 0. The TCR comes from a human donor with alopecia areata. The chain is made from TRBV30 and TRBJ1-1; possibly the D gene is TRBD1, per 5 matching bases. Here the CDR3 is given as CAWSVGGMADTEAFF. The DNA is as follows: TGTGCCTGGAGTGTCGGGGGAATGGCGGACACTGAAGCTTTCTTT.